This T cell receptor (beta chain) originates from a study of cytomegalovirus exposure and HLA in healthy donors. Trimming stripped 3 bases from V and 6 bases from J, with 14 bases between. This CDR3 spans 14 amino acids. The V gene's germline CDR1 is GTSNPN and CDR2 SVGIG (reference sequence). Primers: 60 Vbeta forward and 13 Jbeta reverse. Produced via immunoSEQ multiplex PCR; TCRdb's table is partial and in-frame only. The sample has fewer than 200,000 clones, more than 70% seen once. The sequence derives from a man aged 55 to 70 in good health and CMV-seronegative. The sample comprised PBMCs. J is TRBJ1-4 and V is TRBV30; maybe TRBD1 (5 bases). The CDR3, as DNA: TGTGCCTGGAGACCCCCGGAAGGGGATGAAAAACTGTTTTTT. The encoded protein is CAWRPPEGDEKLFF.